The TCR beta chain under discussion was sequenced for a study of identical twins (dated by TCRdb to the mid-2010s). Study-level background: The study deep-sequenced TCR alpha and beta repertoires from monozygotic twins, unrelated adults of various ages and cord blood to test whether fetal clonotypes persist. To rule out contamination, the twin experiments were replicated at different times with different library preparation protocols.

Library method: 5' RACE. The instrument given in TCRdb is Illumina HiSeq 2000. Template switching introduced a universal primer binding site; the final cDNA contained a unique molecular identifier, enabling accurate counting of TCR cDNA molecules. Specific primers in the conserved constant-segment region were used to synthesize first-strand cDNA for the TCR alpha and beta chains. Each cDNA library was double barcoded, with a SMART-Mk sample barcode plus Illumina barcodes, to control for contamination. TruSeq adapter sequences along with Illumina sample barcodes were introduced in two successive PCR steps. The TCR alpha and beta cDNA libraries were sequenced on the Illumina HiSeq platform using custom primers. The original methods were these. Raw reads were processed with MiGEC to extract unique molecular identifiers, and MiXCR was used to determine CDR3 positions. Recombination models were inferred per individual with the repgenHMM and IGoR tools using an EM algorithm. The analysis of shared clonotypes was done with the tcR package in R, with sharing normalized by the product of cloneset sizes. Out-of-frame nonproductive sequences were analyzed to study raw recombination free of thymic and clonal selection effects. TCRdb applied fastp at Q25 and MiXCR to the public reads, then kept only in-frame beta chains. Every CDR3 protein is listed once, alongside the most common genes and DNA of its rows. These V and J calls originate from TCRdb's pipeline instead of the authors' own analysis. The sample includes 500,000 or so distinct CDR3 sequences, with 13% to 15% observed a single time. The ten largest account for approximately 1% of the sample.

The CDR3 runs 14 residues from the cysteine to the phenylalanine. Only the CDR3 part of the read is kept: 42 bases, read in frame from the first base. V is pruned by 7 bases and J by 1 base, leaving 5 bases of the junction without a gene match. CDR1 and CDR2, looked up from the germline V gene (reference sequence), are DFQATT and SNEGSKA. Comment on this clonotype: Its antigen is unknown. No much larger clonotype is one base removed from it; base qualities were not supplied.

Study-level results and caveats: In monozygotic twins, recombination models systematically underestimated out-of-frame TCR alpha sharing, but the models matched the sharing seen between unrelated individuals. Because the same donors could not be followed over many years, the conclusions relied on cross-sectional statistical analysis. A weaker excess of twin sharing was found in beta out-of-frame sequences because the signal-to-noise ratio was lowered by fewer shared sequences. Zero-insertion analyses could be partly confounded by invariant T cells such as MAIT and iNKT, although diverse VJ usage argued against such confounding for most clonotypes. Out-of-frame TCR alpha sequences shared between twins showed an excess of low generation-probability sequences compared with coincidental sharing between unrelated individuals. Fewer insertions were carried by abundant cord blood beta clonotypes, a similar but weaker trend appeared in young adult naive repertoires, and no such trend appeared in memory repertoires.

Every donor in the study was a healthy Caucasian. Three pairs of female monozygotic twins, all aged 18 to 29 years, were included in the twin cohort. Positive isolation kits from Invitrogen were used to isolate the CD4+ and CD8+ T cell populations. This sample was also put to use in a study of yellow fever vaccine responses in identical twins. In that second paper, the authors write: The authors reported that the T cell response to vaccination in identical twins appeared partly convergent and partly personalized. The study precisely tracked vaccine-responding T cell clones in identical twins.

The chain uses TRBV20-1 and TRBJ1-3; 9 central nucleotides agree with TRBD1. The sequence derives from a woman between 18 and 29 years old in good health. The specimen sequenced was CD4+ T cells sorted from blood. The nucleotide sequence is given as TGCAGTGTCCCAGGACAGGGGTCTGGAAACACCATATATTTT. Its protein product is CSVPGQGSGNTIYF.